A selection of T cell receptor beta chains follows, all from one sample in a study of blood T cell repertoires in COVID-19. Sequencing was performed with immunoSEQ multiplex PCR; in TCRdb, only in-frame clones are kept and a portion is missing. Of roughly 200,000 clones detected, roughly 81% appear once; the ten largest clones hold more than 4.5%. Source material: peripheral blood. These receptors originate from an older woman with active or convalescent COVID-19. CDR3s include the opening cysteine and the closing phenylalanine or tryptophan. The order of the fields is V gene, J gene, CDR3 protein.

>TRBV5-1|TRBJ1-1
CASSLGVGGGVAEAFF
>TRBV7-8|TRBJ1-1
CASSSRTGSDTEAFF
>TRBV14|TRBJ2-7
CASSKGQGRNYEQYF
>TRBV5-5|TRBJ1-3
CASSSIGGAIGNTIYF
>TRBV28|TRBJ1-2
CASSSTGAAFNYGYTF
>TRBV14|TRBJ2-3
CASSQVTAGGTDTQYF
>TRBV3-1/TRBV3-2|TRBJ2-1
CASSQDVASGYNEQFF
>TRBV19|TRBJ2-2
CASSLPGLAGDTGELFF
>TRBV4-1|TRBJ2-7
CASSQDGLAVTYEQYF
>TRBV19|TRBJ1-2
CASSIDPSQIYYGYTF
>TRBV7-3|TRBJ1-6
CASSTRRSSYNSPLHF
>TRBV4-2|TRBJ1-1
CASSPGRGSDEAFF
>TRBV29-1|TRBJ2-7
CSAMTDPNGYEQYF
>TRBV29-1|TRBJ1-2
CSVADRGLDGYTF
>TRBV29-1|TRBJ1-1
CSGQQNLNTEAFF
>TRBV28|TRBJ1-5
CASSLTTGRRDQPQHF
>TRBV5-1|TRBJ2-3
CASSLNQGTDTQYF
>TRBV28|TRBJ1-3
CASSFQSSGNTIYF
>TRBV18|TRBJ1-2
CASSPSDRVNYGYTF
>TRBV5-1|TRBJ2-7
CASSSQTSGIFYEQYF
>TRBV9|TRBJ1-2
CASSEGQKTYGYTF
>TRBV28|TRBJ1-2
CASSLGQGRVVGYTF